This TCR beta chain comes out of a study of CD8 T cells in ankylosing spondylitis. General study results and limits: A motif of 8 or 9 highly homologous TCR beta variants was seen as apparently characteristic of ankylosing spondylitis blood. Earlier studies detected some motif variants in reactive arthritis synovial fluid and blood.

Germline values: CDR1 MGHRA, CDR2 YSYEKL. The CDR3 extends over 15 amino acids. The V end was cut by 1 base, the J end by 0 bases, with 8 bases between. This clonotype was detected ten times or more. Its antigen is unidentified. MiXCR, run by TCRdb on the 5' RACE reads, gives a single entry per CDR3 protein. Of around 770,000 distinct CDR3 sequences listed, roughly 19% were seen once; the top ten hold over 15%. Sample: blood, either unsorted or a sorted T cell fraction (not recorded which). This TCR was sampled from a male donor with ankylosing spondylitis. The rearrangement uses TRBV4-1 and TRBJ2-3; no reliable D call. CDR3 bases: TGCGCCAGCAGCCAAGGAGTAACTAGCACAGATACGCAGTATTTT. Its translation: CASSQGVTSTDTQYF.